This T cell receptor beta chain was sequenced during a study of blood T cell repertoires in COVID-19. About the study: COVID-19 samples collected from the United States, Italy and Spain covered acute and convalescent phases.

Sequencing used immunoSEQ multiplex PCR; TCRdb keeps in-frame clones, though not all of them. The sample lists hundreds of thousands of clones, about nine tenths occurring once. In its sample, this clone was seen once. The length of the CDR3 is 17 residues. V shed 3 bases and J 6 bases; nucleotides not matched to a gene: 14. Germline V gene data show CDR1 as LGHDT and CDR2 as YNNKEL (reference sequence). The chain joins TRBV3-1 (or the pseudogene TRBV3-2) to TRBJ2-3; TRBD2 agrees at 8 bases. Material for sequencing was PBMCs or T cells enriched from blood (not recorded which). This clonotype was obtained from a woman aged 45-59 years who had been exposed to COVID-19. The CDR3 bases are TGTGCCAGCAGCCACCCCAGGTCGGGGGGGAAGCGTGATACGCAGTATTTT. Protein: CASSHPRSGGKRDTQYF.